Below, 29 T cell receptor beta chains from the same sample are listed, as sequenced in a study of blood T cell repertoires in COVID-19. The repertoire was sequenced with immunoSEQ multiplex PCR; TCRdb's copy has only in-frame clones and lacks some. The sample consists of roughly 250,000 clones, around 93% of them appearing once. Input material: PBMCs or T cells enriched from blood (not recorded which). The receptor set was obtained from a human donor in a cohort exposed to, infected with or recovered from COVID-19 (not recorded which). The donor label of this sample is uncertain.

The J gene is TRBJ1-5, the V gene TRBV6-1; a possible D gene is TRBD1 (5 bases). There are 15 residues in the CDR3. Germline CDR1 is MNHNS and CDR2 is SASEGT. V lost 2 bases, J lost 6 bases, and 14 bases lay in between. DNA for the CDR3: TGTGCCAGCAGTGAAACTTTTGAAGGGGTTCAGCCCCAGCATTTT. Amino acids: CASSETFEGVQPQHF.

CDR3 in amino acids: CASSLERTGSPSGYTF. CDR3 bases: TGCGCCAGCAGCTTGGAACGGACAGGTTCCCCATCCGGCTACACCTTC. This chain joins TRBV5-1 and TRBJ1-2, with TRBD1 matching over 7 bases. The CDR3 runs 16 residues. V lost 0 bases, J lost 8 bases, and 13 bases stayed unmatched. Germline V CDR1 and CDR2: SGHRS, YFSETQ.

This clone was observed a single time. This sequence joins TRBV2 and TRBJ1-4, with D possibly being TRBD1 (6 bases). There are 13 residues in the CDR3. The V end was cut by 5 bases, the J end by 8 bases, with 12 bases between. Germline CDR1 SNHLY, CDR2 FYNNEI. This CDR3 reads CASSYRVGEKLFF. The CDR3 DNA reads as TGTGCCAGCAGTTACAGGGTGGGAGAAAAACTGTTTTTT.

The chain combines TRBV24-1 with TRBJ1-2; D is unresolved. CDR3 length equals 13 residues. The germline V gene encodes CDR1 KGHDR and CDR2 SFDVKD. Trimming removed 4 bases at V and 3 bases at J, with 8 bases between. The CDR3 DNA reads TGTGCCACCAGTGACTCCCGTTACTATGGCTACACCTTC. Protein product: CATSDSRYYGYTF.

The chain recombines TRBV30 with TRBJ2-3; TRBD1 agrees at 12 bases. Germline lookup yields CDR1 GTSNPN and CDR2 SVGIG (reference sequence). This CDR3 region has 14 residues. Trimming cost V 8 bases and J 4 bases; bases outside gene matches: 7. The CDR3 is CATGQGAGSDTQYF. CDR3 coding DNA: TGTGCCACGGGACAGGGGGCCGGTTCAGATACGCAGTATTTT.

This sequence joins TRBV5-1 and TRBJ1-2; D may be TRBD1 (6 bases). CDR1 and CDR2 from the germline V gene are SGHRS and YFSETQ. The CDR3 is made up of 14 amino acids. V was cut by 3 bases and J by 4 bases, with 13 bases left in between. DNA of the CDR3: TGCGCCAGCAGCTCCCCTGGACAGAGCTATGGCTACACCTTC. Encoded protein: CASSSPGQSYGYTF.

The chain employs TRBV5-1 and TRBJ2-1; the D gene is possibly TRBD2 (5 bases). V lost 3 bases and J lost 6, with 13 bases in between. This CDR3 comprises 14 residues. CDR1 SGHRS and CDR2 YFSETQ come from the germline V gene. DNA for the CDR3: TGCGCCAGCAGCTATGAGGGTGTGGGCAATGAGCAGTTCTTC. This codes for CASSYEGVGNEQFF. Full variable domain (rest looked up from reference TRBV5-1 and TRBJ2-1): KAGVTQTPRYLIKTRGQQVTLSCSPISGHRSVSWYQQTPGQGLQFLFEYFSETQRNKGNFPGRFSGRQFSNSRSEMNVSTLELGDSALYLCASSYEGVGNEQFFGPGTRLTVL.

This clone is a singleton in its sample. This chain links TRBV7-2 with TRBJ1-3; 7 positions agree with TRBD1. Germline CDR1 and CDR2: SGHTA and FQGNSA. V was pared by 4 bases and J by 4 bases, with 1 base of the junction left unmatched. The CDR3 extends over 13 amino acids. CDR3 nucleotide sequence: TGTGCCAGCAGCTCGGGACAGGGAAACACCATATATTTT. It codes for CASSSGQGNTIYF.

The rearrangement joins TRBV7-9 to TRBJ2-7, with D maybe TRBD1 (6 bases). The CDR3 runs 15 residues. The ends were cut back, 2 bases at V and 2 bases at J, with 13 bases in the middle. CDR1 is SEHNR, CDR2 FQNEAQ, per germline (reference sequence). CDR3 in DNA: TGTGCCAGCAGCTTACTTAGCCAGGGGCCCTACGAGCAGTACTTC. Residues: CASSLLSQGPYEQYF. Using reference TRBV7-9 and TRBJ2-7 for the parts outside the CDR3, the full variable domain is DTGVSQNPRHKITKRGQNVTFRCDPISEHNRLYWYRQTLGQGPEFLTYFQNEAQLEKSRLLSDRFSAERPKGSFSTLEIQRTEQGDSAMYLCASSLLSQGPYEQYFGPGTRLTVT.

This sequence joins TRBV2 and TRBJ2-5; 9 nucleotides align to TRBD1. CDR3 length: 13 residues. Per germline, CDR1 SNHLY and CDR2 FYNNEI. Germline trimming cut 6 bases from V and 5 bases from J; bases unmatched to any gene: 4. This CDR3 reads CASRQTGGETQYF. CDR3 nucleotide sequence: TGTGCCAGCAGGCAGACAGGGGGTGAGACCCAGTACTTC.

The chain joins TRBV2 to TRBJ1-5; a weak D match, TRBD1 (5 bases). Germline V gives CDR1 SNHLY, CDR2 FYNNEI. CDR3 length: 15 amino acids. The germline V and J ends were trimmed by 4 bases and 6 bases, with 16 bases remaining between them. The CDR3 region is CASSGPGRAVQPQHF. The CDR3 bases are TGTGCCAGCAGTGGTCCGGGCAGGGCAGTTCAGCCCCAGCATTTT.

The chain couples TRBV6-5 to TRBJ1-3; D is unclear. CDR3 length: 15 residues. Germline V lookup: CDR1 MNHEY, CDR2 SVGAGI. Trimming removed 6 bases from V and 0 bases from J, with 12 bases in between. The CDR3 region has the DNA TGTGCCAGCAGGGCGGGTAGCCGCTCTGGAAACACCATATATTTT. It codes for CASRAGSRSGNTIYF.

This chain connects TRBV11-3 to TRBJ2-7, with D perhaps TRBD1 (6 bases). The germline V and J ends were trimmed by 5 bases and 2 bases, with 10 bases remaining between them. Germline V gene sequence: CDR1 SGHNT, CDR2 YENEEA. The CDR3 totals 13 residues. CDR3 amino acids: CASSLSGAYEQYF. The CDR3 DNA follows: TGTGCCAGCAGCCTCTCAGGGGCCTACGAGCAGTACTTC.

The V call is TRBV6-5, the J call TRBJ1-1; D not certain. The germline V gene has CDR1 MNHEY and CDR2 SVGAGI. Trimming pared 3 bases from V and 2 bases from J, leaving 13 bases between. This CDR3 region has 15 residues. CDR3 bases: TGTGCCAGCAGTTATACACACGCCTCTAACACTGAAGCTTTCTTT. This codes for CASSYTHASNTEAFF.

The CDR3 DNA follows: TGTGCCAGCAGCTTAAAGGGGACTATGAACACCGGGGAGCTGTTTTTT. Protein product: CASSLKGTMNTGELFF. The chain joins TRBV7-3 to TRBJ2-2; 7 bases fit TRBD2. Germline V gives CDR1 SGHTA, CDR2 FQGTGA. The trim removed 1 base at V and 1 base at J, leaving 3 bases unmatched. This CDR3 is 16 amino acids long.

The V call is TRBV13, the J call TRBJ1-4; D perhaps matches TRBD1 (6 bases). V lost 6 bases and J 6 bases, leaving 17 bases between the germline ends. CDR3 length: 15 amino acids. The V gene's germline CDR1 is PRHDT and CDR2 FYEKMQ (reference sequence). The CDR3 region is CASSYARDNDEKLFF. CDR3 DNA sequence: TGTGCCAGCAGTTATGCCCGGGACAATGATGAAAAACTGTTTTTT.

The gene calls are TRBV7-8 and TRBJ1-4, with D perhaps matching TRBD1 (5 bases). V was clipped by 5 bases and J by 7 bases, with 11 bases between them. CDR1 is SGHVS, CDR2 FQNEAQ, per germline. This CDR3 is built from 13 residues. The CDR3 reads CASSPRGSEKLFF. The DNA for the CDR3 is TGTGCCAGCAGCCCTAGGGGAAGTGAAAAACTGTTTTTT.

This chain connects TRBV6-6 to TRBJ2-3; D gene unclear. Trimming pared 4 bases from V and 3 bases from J, leaving 5 bases between. Germline values: CDR1 MNHNY, CDR2 SVGAGI (reference sequence). The length of the CDR3 is 12 residues. DNA of the CDR3: TGTGCCAGCAGTTCTCTAACAGATACGCAGTATTTT. Protein sequence: CASSSLTDTQYF.

This chain connects TRBV5-4 to TRBJ1-4, with 8 bases lining up with TRBD1. V lost 0 bases, J lost 4 bases, and 5 bases stayed unmatched. There are 16 residues in the CDR3. CDR1 is SGHNT, CDR2 YYREEE, per germline (reference sequence). Here the CDR3 reads CASSLEPGQDNEKLFF. In DNA form, the CDR3 reads TGTGCCAGCAGCTTGGAACCGGGACAGGATAATGAAAAACTGTTTTTT.

The rearrangement links TRBV11-2 to TRBJ2-7; possible D gene TRBD1, 5 bases. The CDR3 sequence is 13 residues long. Germline V gene lookup returns CDR1 SGHAT and CDR2 FQNNGV. The V and J ends lost 3 bases and 5 bases respectively, with 11 bases between them. The chain's CDR3 is CASSFSGSDEQYF. DNA for the CDR3: TGTGCCAGCAGCTTTTCAGGGTCGGACGAGCAGTACTTC.

The rearrangement links TRBV9 to TRBJ2-5, with D perhaps TRBD2 (6 bases). The CDR3 consists of 14 residues. The V and J ends lost 0 bases and 5 bases respectively, with 11 bases between them. Germline V CDR1 and CDR2: SGDLS, YYNGEE. CDR3 amino acids: CASSVEPSEETQYF. The CDR3 nucleotides read TGTGCCAGCAGCGTAGAACCTAGCGAGGAGACCCAGTACTTC.

The chain employs TRBV19 and TRBJ1-2; D perhaps matches TRBD1 (5 bases). Germline CDR1 is LNHDA and CDR2 is SQIVND (reference sequence). This CDR3 comprises 15 residues. V was cut by 1 base and J by 3 bases, with 12 bases left in between. CDR3 sequence: CASSIAARDYYGYTF. In DNA form, the CDR3 reads TGTGCCAGTAGTATAGCGGCCAGGGACTACTATGGCTACACCTTC. Complete variable domain (other parts from reference TRBV19 and TRBJ1-2): DGGITQSPKYLFRKEGQNVTLSCEQNLNHDAMYWYRQDPGQGLRLIYYSQIVNDFQKGDIAEGYSVSREKKESFPLTVTSAQKNPTAFYLCASSIAARDYYGYTFGSGTRLTVV.

This clone was found a few times. The rearrangement uses TRBV4-2 and TRBJ2-1; D remains unclear. This CDR3 has 15 residues. Germline CDR1 LGHNA, CDR2 YNFKEQ. V was trimmed by 1 base and J by 2 bases, leaving 9 bases between them. The DNA of the CDR3 is TGTGCCAGCAGCCAAGGTGAACGGGCCTACAATGAGCAGTTCTTC. Translation: CASSQGERAYNEQFF.

The J gene is TRBJ2-5, the V gene TRBV30; D gene ambiguous. The germline V and J ends were trimmed by 3 bases and 5 bases, with 16 bases remaining between them. The CDR3 is 14 amino acids. Per the germline V gene, CDR1 is GTSNPN and CDR2 is SVGIG (reference sequence). The CDR3 bases are TGTGCCTGGAGCCCCCTGGCCTCGGAGGAGACCCAGTACTTC. Amino acid sequence: CAWSPLASEETQYF.

The J gene is TRBJ1-1, the V gene TRBV7-2, with D possibly matching TRBD1 (6 bases). Germline V gives CDR1 SGHTA, CDR2 FQGNSA. This CDR3 region has 15 residues. Deletions cut 5 bases from V and 4 bases from J, with 17 bases between. The CDR3 nucleotides are TGTGCCAGCAGCCTAGGACATACAGGGACCACTGAAGCTTTCTTT. Protein sequence: CASSLGHTGTTEAFF.

This clone was found a few times. The V gene is TRBV19, the J gene TRBJ1-6; the D is unclear. The V end was cut by 9 bases, the J end by 4 bases, with 13 bases between. The CDR3 covers 14 residues. Germline CDR1 LNHDA, CDR2 SQIVND (reference sequence). This chain's CDR3 is CASRVRIYNSPLHF. CDR3 nucleotide sequence: TGTGCCAGCAGAGTGAGGATATATAATTCACCCCTCCACTTT.

The gene calls are TRBV5-8 and TRBJ1-2, with D possibly being TRBD1 (6 bases). Per germline, CDR1 SGHTS and CDR2 YDEGEE. Trimming cost V 0 bases and J 8 bases, with 8 bases left between them. The CDR3 loop spans 12 amino acids. CDR3: CASSLDRVGYTF. CDR3 DNA: TGTGCCAGCAGCTTGGACAGGGTCGGCTACACCTTC.

This chain uses TRBV19 with TRBJ1-4; tentatively, D is TRBD1 (6 bases). This CDR3 is built from 16 residues. V lost 4 bases and J lost 5, with 17 bases in between. The germline V gene has CDR1 LNHDA and CDR2 SQIVND (reference sequence). CDR3 nucleotides: TGTGCCAGTAGTACTTCTATTACAGGGTTGAATGAAAAACTGTTTTTT. Translated, it gives CASSTSITGLNEKLFF.

This clone was recorded once. The rearrangement links TRBV5-1 to TRBJ2-7; 7 nucleotides line up with TRBD1. The CDR3 runs to 15 residues. CDR1 and CDR2 from the germline V gene are SGHRS and YFSETQ. V shed 1 base and J 6 bases; nucleotides not matched to a gene: 10. CDR3 in amino acids: CASSLLTGERGEQYF. DNA for the CDR3: TGCGCCAGCAGCTTGTTAACAGGGGAAAGGGGCGAGCAGTACTTC.